These T cell receptor beta chains were read from a single sample in a study of T-cell memory formation after mild COVID-19. TCRdb fed the 5' RACE reads into MiXCR, producing one record per CDR3 protein. The sample includes under 250,000 distinct CDR3 sequences, over 9% seen only once; the top ten take around 20%. The sequenced material came from PBMCs or a T cell subset sorted from them (not recorded which). These receptors were obtained from a man younger than 30 who had mild COVID-19 (a few samples of this study predate the infection). Cell type and time point are not known. CDR3s include the opening cysteine and the closing phenylalanine or tryptophan.

TRBV6-1 | CASSDPSGQGLQNQPQHF
TRBV5-1 | CASSPDRGSPYEQYF
TRBV6-2/TRBV6-3 | CASSPADEKLFF
TRBV20-1 | CSARGHEKLFF
TRBV9 | CASSVAGSGGPTDTQYF
TRBV9 | CASSSSSSVLRQETQYF
TRBV4-2 | CASSQVLSGVNEQFF
TRBV20-1 | CSATQPGRPIENNYEQYF
TRBV10-3 | CAISSSGTGYGSPLHF
TRBV5-5 | CASSLSTGTSGYNEQFF
TRBV4-2 | CASSPRSATGQGPQHF